Each of the 7 T cell receptor beta chains below was sequenced from the same sample in a study of T cell responses to AZD1222 COVID-19 vaccine. Libraries were prepared by immunoSEQ multiplex PCR; TCRdb keeps only in-frame clonotypes and omits some of them. The sample lists about 180,000 clones; 85% to 95% were seen once. The source was peripheral blood, collected 28 days after the second AZD1222 dose. The receptor source for this set is an adult who received the AZD1222 COVID-19 vaccine.

This clone was detected only a few times. The gene calls are TRBV18 and TRBJ2-7, with D perhaps matching TRBD1 or TRBD2 (5 bases each). From germline, CDR1 is KGHSH and CDR2 LQKENI. The V gene lost 6 bases and the J gene lost 5 bases, with 23 bases spanning the gap. The CDR3 runs 16 residues. The CDR3 loop reads CASSLQAPAFGDEQYF. CDR3 bases: TGTGCCAGCTCCCTACAGGCCCCGGCCTTCGGGGACGAGCAGTACTTC.

The rearrangement links TRBV20-1 to TRBJ2-7; no reliable D call. This CDR3 spans 10 amino acids. The V end lost 5 bases, the J end lost 4 bases, and 6 bases lay between the germline ends. The V gene's germline CDR1 is DFQATT and CDR2 SNEGSKA (reference sequence). CDR3 amino acids: CSAFSYEQYF. CDR3 nucleotide sequence: TGCAGTGCTTTTAGTTACGAGCAGTACTTC.

DNA of the CDR3: TGTGCCAGCAGCTTAGGCGGGGGGGGTGAAGAGACCCAGTACTTC. It translates to CASSLGGGGEETQYF. This chain joins TRBV7-6 and TRBJ2-5; 9 bases fit TRBD2. The CDR3 runs 15 residues. CDR1 is SGHVS and CDR2 is FNYEAQ in the germline V gene. V was clipped by 1 base and J by 3 bases; unmatched bases: 3. Combining the CDR3 with reference TRBV7-6 and TRBJ2-5 gives the whole variable domain GAGVSQSPRYKVTKRGQDVALRCDPISGHVSLYWYRQALGQGPEFLTYFNYEAQQDKSGLPNDRFSAERPEGSISTLTIQRTEQRDSAMYRCASSLGGGGEETQYFGPGTRLLVL.

This rearrangement joins TRBV4-3 to TRBJ1-1, with TRBD1 as a possible D gene (5 bases). The CDR3 consists of 16 residues. V lost 0 bases and J lost 3, with 14 bases in between. Germline V gene lookup returns CDR1 LGHNA and CDR2 YSLEER. The DNA for the CDR3 is TGCGCCAGCAGCCAAGAATACGGGCAGGGCCACACTGAAGCTTTCTTT. Encoded protein: CASSQEYGQGHTEAFF.

This chain joins TRBV3-1 (or the pseudogene TRBV3-2) and TRBJ2-1, with TRBD1 as a possible D gene (5 bases). Germline V gives CDR1 LGHDT, CDR2 YNNKEL (reference sequence). V was clipped by 1 base and J by 8 bases, with 12 bases between them. The CDR3 length is 14 residues. CDR3 DNA sequence: TGTGCCAGCAGCCAAGCGGGCAGGGTCGATGAGCAGTTCTTC. Translating it yields CASSQAGRVDEQFF.

The chain joins TRBV14 to TRBJ1-6, with 9 nucleotides matching TRBD1. Germline CDR1 reads SGHDN; CDR2 reads FVKESK. This CDR3 has 15 residues. J gave up 10 bases and V 6 bases, and 10 bases lay outside the gene matches. The CDR3 region has the DNA TGTGCCAGCAGTTCCCAAAGGACAGGGGAATCACCCCTCCACTTT. Translating gives CASSSQRTGESPLHF.

This chain's CDR3 is CASSVGSGVTETQYF. Here the CDR3 DNA reads TGTGCCAGCAGTGTGGGTTCGGGGGTGACTGAGACCCAGTACTTC. V is TRBV3-1 (or the pseudogene TRBV3-2) and J is TRBJ2-5, with D possibly TRBD2 on 6 matching bases. CDR1 LGHDT and CDR2 YNNKEL come from the germline V gene (reference sequence). This CDR3 region has 15 residues. Trimming cost V 6 bases and J 5 bases, with 19 bases left between them.